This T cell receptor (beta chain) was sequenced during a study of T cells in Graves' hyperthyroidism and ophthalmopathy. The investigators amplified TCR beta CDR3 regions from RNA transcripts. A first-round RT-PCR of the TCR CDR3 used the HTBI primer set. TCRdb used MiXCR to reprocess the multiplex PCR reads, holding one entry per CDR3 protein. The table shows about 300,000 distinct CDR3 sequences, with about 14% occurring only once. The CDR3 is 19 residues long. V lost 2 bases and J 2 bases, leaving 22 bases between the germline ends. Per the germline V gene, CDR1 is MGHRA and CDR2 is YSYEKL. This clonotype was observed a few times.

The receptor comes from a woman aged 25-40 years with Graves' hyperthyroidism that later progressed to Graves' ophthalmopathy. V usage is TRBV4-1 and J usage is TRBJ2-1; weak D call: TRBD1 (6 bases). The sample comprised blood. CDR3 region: CASSQPTGSTRIAYNEQFF. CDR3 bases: TGCGCCAGCAGCCAACCTACAGGGAGCACTCGTATCGCCTACAATGAGCAGTTCTTC.